Presented here are 29 T cell receptor beta chains from one specimen sequenced in a study of control samples from healthy donors and cancer patients. Profiled with immunoSEQ multiplex PCR; TCRdb holds only in-frame clones, not every one. The sample yields under 150,000 clones, around 86% seen once. Sequenced: blood. The receptors come from a middle-aged man in good health.

This clone was recorded a few times. This chain connects TRBV11-3 to TRBJ1-6; 8 bases map to TRBD1. The germline V gene has CDR1 SGHNT and CDR2 YENEEA. The CDR3 has 14 residues. The V and J ends lost 6 bases and 7 bases, in that order; junction bases with no gene match: 5. DNA for the CDR3: TGTGCCAGCAGACGGACAGGGTTGAATTCACCCCTCCACTTT. This sequence encodes CASRRTGLNSPLHF.

The chain uses TRBV24-1 and TRBJ1-2; possible D gene TRBD1, 6 bases. Trimming pared 2 bases from V and 4 bases from J, leaving 10 bases between. The CDR3 sequence is 14 residues long. CDR1 and CDR2 (germline): KGHDR, SFDVKD. The CDR3 nucleotides read TGTGCCACCAGTGATTCCCTGACAGGCTATGGCTACACCTTC. It is translated as CATSDSLTGYGYTF.

This chain joins TRBV6-1 and TRBJ2-7; D remains ambiguous. From germline, CDR1 is MNHNS and CDR2 SASEGT. The CDR3 is 14 residues long. Trimming removed 3 bases at V and 1 base at J, with 10 bases between. CDR3 amino acids: CASSDSYTSYEQYF. The CDR3 DNA follows: TGTGCCAGCAGTGACAGTTACACATCCTACGAGCAGTACTTC.

The chain is built from TRBV6-6 and TRBJ1-5; maybe TRBD1 (5 bases). V lost 2 bases to trimming and J lost 2 bases, with 10 bases between them. This CDR3 has 15 residues. From germline, CDR1 is MNHNY and CDR2 SVGAGI (reference sequence). DNA for the CDR3: TGTGCCAGCAGTTACCGTCGGGGGGGCAATCAGCCCCAGCATTTT. Translation: CASSYRRGGNQPQHF.

V is TRBV7-9 and J is TRBJ1-2; D remains unclear. In germline, CDR1 is SEHNR, CDR2 FQNEAQ (reference sequence). Between the trimmed V and J ends, which lost 2 bases and 2 bases, there was a span of 9 bases. The CDR3 is made up of 14 amino acids. CDR3 in DNA: TGTGCCAGCAGCTTATACGGTCAGAACTATGGCTACACCTTC. This codes for CASSLYGQNYGYTF. Complete variable domain (other parts from reference TRBV7-9 and TRBJ1-2): DTGVSQNPRHKITKRGQNVTFRCDPISEHNRLYWYRQTLGQGPEFLTYFQNEAQLEKSRLLSDRFSAERPKGSFSTLEIQRTEQGDSAMYLCASSLYGQNYGYTFGSGTRLTVV.

The J gene is TRBJ1-1, the V gene TRBV29-1; D is unresolved. The CDR3 is 11 residues long. V lost 7 bases and J 1 base, leaving 7 bases between the germline ends. Per germline, CDR1 SQVTM and CDR2 ANQGSEA. The CDR3 sequence is CSATRNTEAFF. The CDR3, as DNA: TGCAGCGCCACGAGGAACACTGAAGCTTTCTTT.

The sample holds a few counts of this clone. The chain couples TRBV5-6 to TRBJ1-1; maybe TRBD1 (5 bases). The CDR3 sequence is 16 residues long. CDR1 and CDR2 from the germline V gene are SGHDT and YYEEEE. Trimming took 0 bases from V and 5 from J, leaving 17 bases between them. The DNA for the CDR3 is TGTGCCAGCAGCTTGGTTAGGGGCGCGGGAGTGACTGAAGCTTTCTTT. This translates into CASSLVRGAGVTEAFF.

This rearrangement joins TRBV12-3 or TRBV12-4 to TRBJ1-5; D is ambiguous. The V gene lost 7 bases and the J gene lost 1 base, with 5 bases spanning the gap. The CDR3 is made up of 12 amino acids. The CDR3, as DNA: TGTGCCAGCACCAGGAGCAATCAGCCCCAGCATTTT. Encoded protein: CASTRSNQPQHF.

This chain joins TRBV14 and TRBJ2-5; D is perhaps TRBD1 or TRBD2 (6 bases each). The CDR3 extends over 16 amino acids. Trimming took off 5 bases at V and 5 bases at J, with 21 bases between the two ends. Germline-derived CDR1 and CDR2 are SGHDN and FVKESK. The CDR3, as DNA: TGTGCCAGCAGCTCGGGCGGCGGGACAACCTGGGAGACCCAGTACTTC. Translated: CASSSGGGTTWETQYF.

V and J are TRBV19 and TRBJ1-5; no firm D call. Germline CDR1 reads LNHDA; CDR2 reads SQIVND (reference sequence). This CDR3 is 15 amino acids long. The germline V and J ends were trimmed by 2 bases and 5 bases, with 13 bases remaining between them. This chain's CDR3 is CASSITDLLYQPQHF. The CDR3 nucleotides are TGTGCCAGTAGTATAACGGACTTACTCTATCAGCCCCAGCATTTT.

This rearrangement joins TRBV14 to TRBJ1-1, with 7 bases lining up with TRBD1. Germline lookup yields CDR1 SGHDN and CDR2 FVKESK. The CDR3 has 15 residues. J was trimmed by 0 bases and V by 5 bases; bases with no gene match: 6. This CDR3 reads CASSSETGLNTEAFF. The CDR3 DNA follows: TGTGCCAGCAGCTCCGAGACAGGGCTGAACACTGAAGCTTTCTTT.

This chain uses TRBV7-7 with TRBJ2-2; D possibly corresponds to TRBD1 (6 bases). The ends were cut back, 5 bases at V and 6 bases at J, with 13 bases in the middle. Germline CDR1 reads SSHAT; CDR2 reads FNYEAQ (reference sequence). This CDR3 has 14 amino acids. The CDR3 DNA reads as TGTGCCAGCAGCCCAGAAACAGGGCCCGGGGAGCTGTTTTTT. As protein: CASSPETGPGELFF.

This clone showed up just once. V gene TRBV18 combines with J gene TRBJ2-1; D possibly corresponds to TRBD1 (7 bases). In germline, CDR1 is KGHSH, CDR2 LQKENI. The CDR3 consists of 16 residues. Trimming left V 3 bases short and J 6 bases short, with 18 bases between. CDR3 amino acids: CASSPRQGGYSNEQFF. CDR3 DNA sequence: TGTGCCAGCTCACCTCGACAGGGAGGCTATTCCAATGAGCAGTTCTTC.

V usage is TRBV9 and J usage is TRBJ1-5; the D is unclear. Germline V CDR1 and CDR2: SGDLS, YYNGEE. V dropped 1 base and J dropped 0 bases, with 8 bases sitting between them. This CDR3 has 15 residues. CDR3 protein: CASSVPTYSNQPQHF. The CDR3 region has the DNA TGTGCCAGCAGCGTACCCACATATAGCAATCAGCCCCAGCATTTT.

The chain is built from TRBV6-5 and TRBJ1-4, with D possibly being TRBD1 (5 bases). Trimming shortened V by 9 bases and J by 7 bases, and 21 bases separated the two germline ends. The CDR3 consists of 15 residues. Germline-derived CDR1 and CDR2 are MNHEY and SVGAGI. CDR3 residues: CARGVTGSVFEKLFF. CDR3 sequence (DNA): TGTGCCAGGGGGGTGACGGGGAGTGTTTTTGAAAAACTGTTTTTT.

This clone was detected only once. This sequence joins TRBV5-8 and TRBJ2-1; TRBD2 might be the D (6 bases). Trimming shortened V by 0 bases and J by 9 bases, and 13 bases separated the two germline ends. Per the germline V gene, CDR1 is SGHTS and CDR2 is YDEGEE. This CDR3 has 14 amino acids. The CDR3 region has the DNA TGTGCCAGCAGCTTGGTATTAGCCGGGGGTGAGCAGTTCTTC. Protein product: CASSLVLAGGEQFF.

The rearrangement joins TRBV7-9 to TRBJ2-7, with a tentative D call TRBD1 (6 bases). Per germline, CDR1 SEHNR and CDR2 FQNEAQ (reference sequence). V lost 8 bases, J lost 2 bases, and 13 bases lay in between. The CDR3 is 13 amino acids. This CDR3 is CASFRDKPYEQYF. In DNA form, the CDR3 reads TGTGCCAGCTTCCGGGACAAACCCTACGAGCAGTACTTC.

The chain couples TRBV29-1 to TRBJ2-3; either TRBD1 or TRBD2 may fit D (5 bases each). V was cut by 1 base and J by 2 bases, with 10 bases left in between. CDR3 length: 14 amino acids. Germline lookup yields CDR1 SQVTM and CDR2 ANQGSEA. This CDR3 is CSVEVGTYTDTQYF. The CDR3 DNA reads TGCAGCGTTGAAGTCGGGACCTACACAGATACGCAGTATTTT.

This chain connects TRBV11-3 to TRBJ2-5; D is unclear. Germline CDR1 and CDR2: SGHNT and YENEEA. The CDR3 runs to 14 residues. V dropped 1 base and J dropped 5 bases, with 11 bases sitting between them. The CDR3 protein is CASSLALNRETQYF. CDR3 nucleotide sequence: TGTGCCAGCAGCTTAGCCCTGAATAGGGAGACCCAGTACTTC.

The chain has TRBV18 and TRBJ1-3; 8 positions agree with TRBD1. CDR3 size: 14 residues. J lost 2 bases, V lost 5 bases, and 2 bases had no gene match. Germline assignment: CDR1 KGHSH and CDR2 LQKENI. The CDR3 DNA sequence: TGTGCCAGCTCAAAGGACAGGGCTGGAAACACCATATATTTT. Translating it yields CASSKDRAGNTIYF. Together with reference TRBV18 and TRBJ1-3, the CDR3 gives the full variable domain: NAGVMQNPRHLVRRRGQEARLRCSPMKGHSHVYWYRQLPEEGLKFMVYLQKENIIDESGMPKERFSAEFPKEGPSILRIQQVVRGDSAAYFCASSKDRAGNTIYFGEGSWLTVV.

This clone was observed once. The chain links TRBV6-2 or TRBV6-3 to TRBJ2-1, with 7 bases fitting TRBD1. The V and J ends lost 4 bases and 8 bases, in that order; junction bases with no gene match: 5. CDR3 length: 13 amino acids. Germline V lookup: CDR1 MNHEY, CDR2 SVGEGT. The CDR3 loop reads CASSFDRVDEQFF. The CDR3 DNA reads TGTGCCAGCAGTTTCGACAGGGTCGATGAGCAGTTCTTC.

J is TRBJ2-1 and V is TRBV7-9, with D perhaps TRBD2 (6 bases). The length of the CDR3 is 13 residues. V was pared by 5 bases and J by 9 bases, with 14 bases between. CDR1 and CDR2 from the germline V gene are SEHNR and FQNEAQ (reference sequence). The CDR3 protein is CASSTAQAGEQFF. The CDR3 DNA follows: TGTGCCAGCAGCACCGCGCAAGCGGGTGAGCAGTTCTTC.

The chain carries TRBV25-1 and TRBJ2-5; D might be TRBD1 or TRBD2, each matching 5 bases. V lost 3 bases to trimming and J lost 0 bases, with 8 bases between them. The CDR3 is made up of 14 amino acids. The germline V gene has CDR1 MGHDK and CDR2 SYGVNS. In DNA form, the CDR3 reads TGTGCCAGCAGTGATAGGGGACACCAAGAGACCCAGTACTTC. Translating it yields CASSDRGHQETQYF.

The V gene is TRBV13, the J gene TRBJ2-2; either TRBD1 or TRBD2 may fit D (6 bases each). Per germline, CDR1 PRHDT and CDR2 FYEKMQ (reference sequence). Between the trimmed V and J ends, which lost 2 bases and 4 bases, there was a span of 17 bases. The CDR3 contains 17 residues. CDR3 protein: CASSLIGPGARTGELFF. DNA of the CDR3: TGTGCCAGCAGCTTAATTGGTCCGGGGGCGCGCACCGGGGAGCTGTTTTTT.

J is TRBJ2-2 and V is TRBV18; D unresolved. The CDR3 loop spans 15 amino acids. V lost 3 bases and J 4 bases, leaving 12 bases between the germline ends. Germline V CDR1 and CDR2: KGHSH, LQKENI. CDR3 bases: TGTGCCAGCTCACCCGGAGCAGGAGCCACCGGGGAGCTGTTTTTT. Translation gives CASSPGAGATGELFF.

The chain employs TRBV7-2 and TRBJ2-7; 10 bases are shared with TRBD2. Germline V gene lookup returns CDR1 SGHTA and CDR2 FQGNSA. Trimming removed 4 bases from V and 5 bases from J; junction bases left unmatched: 11. This CDR3 contains 16 residues. The CDR3 nucleotides are TGTGCCAGCAGCTGGGGGCAGCGGGGGGGCTTGGACGAGCAGTACTTC. This translates into CASSWGQRGGLDEQYF. Looking up the rest from reference TRBV7-2 and TRBJ2-7 gives the full variable domain: GAGVSQSPSNKVTEKGKDVELRCDPISGHTALYWYRQSLGQGLEFLIYFQGNSAPDKSGLPSDRFSAERTGGSVSTLTIQRTQQEDSAVYLCASSWGQRGGLDEQYFGPGTRLTVT.

A single count supports this clone. V is TRBV6-6 and J is TRBJ1-1; no reliable D call. V lost 4 bases to trimming and J lost 1 base, with 7 bases between them. The CDR3 has 13 amino acids. Germline V gives CDR1 MNHNY, CDR2 SVGAGI (reference sequence). The CDR3 nucleotides read TGTGCCAGCAGTTTTTACAAGAACACTGAAGCTTTCTTT. The encoded protein is CASSFYKNTEAFF.

This chain connects TRBV6-2 or TRBV6-3 to TRBJ2-7; TRBD1 is a possible D gene (5 bases). The CDR3 consists of 12 residues. V was trimmed by 4 bases and J by 3 bases, leaving 7 bases between them. Germline assignment: CDR1 MNHEY and CDR2 SVGEGT. The DNA for the CDR3 is TGTGCCAGCAGTTTGCAGGGCTACGAGCAGTACTTC. Translation: CASSLQGYEQYF.

V gene TRBV25-1 combines with J gene TRBJ2-5; D is perhaps TRBD2 (5 bases). V shed 2 bases and J shed 4 bases, with 11 bases lying between them. CDR3 length: 14 amino acids. Germline CDR1 is MGHDK and CDR2 is SYGVNS. CDR3 nucleotides: TGTGCCAGCAGTGAAGTCGGAGGTCGAGAGACCCAGTACTTC. Amino acids: CASSEVGGRETQYF.